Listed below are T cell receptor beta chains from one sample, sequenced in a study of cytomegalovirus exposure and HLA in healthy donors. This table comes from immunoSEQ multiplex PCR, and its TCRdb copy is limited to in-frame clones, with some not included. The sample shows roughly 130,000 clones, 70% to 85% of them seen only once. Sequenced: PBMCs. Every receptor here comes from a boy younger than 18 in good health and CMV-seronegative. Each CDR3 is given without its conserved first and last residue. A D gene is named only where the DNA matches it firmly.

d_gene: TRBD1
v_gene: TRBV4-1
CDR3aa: ASSQEGTGGNYGYT

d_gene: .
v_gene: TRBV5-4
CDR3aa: ASTPRGAGETQY

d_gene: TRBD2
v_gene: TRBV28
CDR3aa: ASSLLGLAVTDTQY

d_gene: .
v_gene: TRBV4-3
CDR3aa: ASSQSVDRWNTEAF

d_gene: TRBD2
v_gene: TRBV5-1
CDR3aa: ASSPPGLAGGYNEQF

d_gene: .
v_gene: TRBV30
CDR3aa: AWSIMEGGVYEQY

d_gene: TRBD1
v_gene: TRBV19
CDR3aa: ASSVGQGIYNEQF

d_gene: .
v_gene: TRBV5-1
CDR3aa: ASSLESFLTGGYT

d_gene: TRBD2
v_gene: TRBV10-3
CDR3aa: AISAGERDSYEQY

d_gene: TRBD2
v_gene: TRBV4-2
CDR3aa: ASSQGLAREQF

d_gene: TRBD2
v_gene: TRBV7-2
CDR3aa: ASSLALLAGGEQY

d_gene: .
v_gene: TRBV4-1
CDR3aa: ASRAAGLSGYT

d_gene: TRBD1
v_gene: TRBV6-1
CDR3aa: ASRGDSNNYGYT

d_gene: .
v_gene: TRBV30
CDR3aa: AWSFRGYEQY

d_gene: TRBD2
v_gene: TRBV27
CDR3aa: ASASRELAGVSYNEQF

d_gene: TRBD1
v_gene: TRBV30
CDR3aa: AWSTGGDQPQH

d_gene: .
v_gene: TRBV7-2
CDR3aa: ASSLVGQTNEKLF

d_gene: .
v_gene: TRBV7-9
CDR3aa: ASSLQEGGYT

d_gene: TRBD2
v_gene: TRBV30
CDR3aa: ACLAGPSYNEQF

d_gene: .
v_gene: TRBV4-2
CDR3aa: ASSQPGENTEAF

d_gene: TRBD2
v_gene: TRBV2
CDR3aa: ASKDRTSIETQY

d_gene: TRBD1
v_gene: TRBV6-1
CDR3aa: ASNELGQINQPQH

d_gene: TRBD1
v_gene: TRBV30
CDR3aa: AWNLGSSGTGFTGELF

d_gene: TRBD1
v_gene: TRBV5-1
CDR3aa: ASRQLGQGASGANVLT

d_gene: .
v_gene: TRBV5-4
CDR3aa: ASSSDRRNTGELF

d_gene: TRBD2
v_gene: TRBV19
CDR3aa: ASSIGPAGGVGANVLT

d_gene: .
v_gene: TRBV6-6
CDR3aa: ALSVNSNQPQH

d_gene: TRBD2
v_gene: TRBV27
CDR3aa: ASRGTSGRSYTQY

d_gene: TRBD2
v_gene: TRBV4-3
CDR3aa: ASSQDLAGGYNEQF

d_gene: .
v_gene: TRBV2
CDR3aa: ASSEEAGVGTEAF

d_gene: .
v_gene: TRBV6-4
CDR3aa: ASRGDSNQPQH

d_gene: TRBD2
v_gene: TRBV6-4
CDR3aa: ASSDRLAGDTGELF

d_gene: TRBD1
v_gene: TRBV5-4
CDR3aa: ASSGIPGTGVETQY

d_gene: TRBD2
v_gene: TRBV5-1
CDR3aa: ASSVLTSRTDTQY

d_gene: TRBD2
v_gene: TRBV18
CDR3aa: ASSPTSGDNEQF

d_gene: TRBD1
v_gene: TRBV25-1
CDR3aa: ASSEKGAGGTEAF

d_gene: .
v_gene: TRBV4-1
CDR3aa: ASSQEITTSYEQY

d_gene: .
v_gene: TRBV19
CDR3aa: ASSIGGTSYNEQF

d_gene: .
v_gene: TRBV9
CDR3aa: ASSEQWGGSYEQY

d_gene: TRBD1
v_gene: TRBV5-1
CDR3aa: ASSAQGAGETQY

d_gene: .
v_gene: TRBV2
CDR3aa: ASQPGLGASSGANVLT

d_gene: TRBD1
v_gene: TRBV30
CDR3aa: AWNSGQARGQPQH

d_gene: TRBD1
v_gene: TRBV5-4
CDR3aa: ASSPGTANTEAF

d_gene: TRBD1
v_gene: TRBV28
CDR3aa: ASRQTGDAPQH

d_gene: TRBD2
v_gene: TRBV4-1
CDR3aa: ASMGVTSGFTDTQY

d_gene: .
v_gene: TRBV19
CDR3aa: ASSIAAGRDGYT

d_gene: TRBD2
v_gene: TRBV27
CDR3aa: ASSSGTSGHNEQF

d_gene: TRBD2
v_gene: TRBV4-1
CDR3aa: ASSQKRLADSYEQY

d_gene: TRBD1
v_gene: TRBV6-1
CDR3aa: ASRQGGYSNQPQH

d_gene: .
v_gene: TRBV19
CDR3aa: ASSIWPGELF

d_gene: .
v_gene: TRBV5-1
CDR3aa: ASSLGTEDEQY

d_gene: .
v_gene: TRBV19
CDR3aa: ASRRDSYYNEQF

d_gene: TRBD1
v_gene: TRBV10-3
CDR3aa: AIRGQGDNQPQH

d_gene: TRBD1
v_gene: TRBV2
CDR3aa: ASSGTGNTYEQY

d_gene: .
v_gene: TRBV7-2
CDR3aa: ASSSGTFIYEQF

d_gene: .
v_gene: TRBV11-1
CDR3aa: ASSTTSRAYNEQF

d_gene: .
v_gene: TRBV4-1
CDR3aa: ASSQAFRRGVGTDTQY

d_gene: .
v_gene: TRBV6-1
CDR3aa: ASSEESNQPQH

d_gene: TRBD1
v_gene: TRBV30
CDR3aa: ACTRGREEQF